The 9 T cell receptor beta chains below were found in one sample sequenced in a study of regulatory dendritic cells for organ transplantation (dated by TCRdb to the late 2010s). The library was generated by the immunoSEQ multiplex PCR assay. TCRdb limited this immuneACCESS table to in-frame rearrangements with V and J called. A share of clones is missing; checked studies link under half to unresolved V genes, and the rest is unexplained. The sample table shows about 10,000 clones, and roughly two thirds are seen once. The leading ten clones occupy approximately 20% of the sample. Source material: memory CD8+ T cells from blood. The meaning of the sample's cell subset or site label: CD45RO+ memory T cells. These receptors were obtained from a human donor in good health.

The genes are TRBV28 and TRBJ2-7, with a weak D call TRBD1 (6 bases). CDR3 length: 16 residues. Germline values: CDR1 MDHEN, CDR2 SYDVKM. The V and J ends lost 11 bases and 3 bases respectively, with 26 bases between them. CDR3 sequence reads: CAASPPQGIQVYEQYF. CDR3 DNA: TGTGCCGCTTCCCCACCTCAGGGGATCCAGGTCTACGAGCAGTACTTC.

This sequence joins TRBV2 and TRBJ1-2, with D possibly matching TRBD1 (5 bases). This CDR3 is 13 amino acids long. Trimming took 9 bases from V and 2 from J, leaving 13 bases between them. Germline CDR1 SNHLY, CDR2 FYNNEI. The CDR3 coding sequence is TGTGCCAGTTATACGGGACGGAACTATGGCTACACCTTC. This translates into CASYTGRNYGYTF.

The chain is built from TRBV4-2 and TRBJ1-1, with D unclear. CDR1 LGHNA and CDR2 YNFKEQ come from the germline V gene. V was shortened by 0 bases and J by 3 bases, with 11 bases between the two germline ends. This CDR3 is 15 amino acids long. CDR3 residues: CASSQEEFVYTEAFF. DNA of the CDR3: TGTGCCAGCAGCCAAGAAGAGTTTGTGTACACTGAAGCTTTCTTT.

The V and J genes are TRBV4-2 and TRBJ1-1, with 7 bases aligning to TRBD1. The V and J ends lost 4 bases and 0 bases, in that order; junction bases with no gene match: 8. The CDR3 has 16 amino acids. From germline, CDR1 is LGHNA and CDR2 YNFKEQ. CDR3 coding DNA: TGTGCCAGCAGCCTATTCCGACAGGGTGTGAACACTGAAGCTTTCTTT. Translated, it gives CASSLFRQGVNTEAFF.

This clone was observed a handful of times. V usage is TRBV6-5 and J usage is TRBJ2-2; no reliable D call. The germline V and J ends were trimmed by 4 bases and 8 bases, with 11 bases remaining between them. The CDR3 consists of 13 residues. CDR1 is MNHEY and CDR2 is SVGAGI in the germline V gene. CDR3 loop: CASSSESWGELFF. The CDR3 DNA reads TGTGCCAGCAGTTCCGAGTCGTGGGGGGAGCTGTTTTTT.

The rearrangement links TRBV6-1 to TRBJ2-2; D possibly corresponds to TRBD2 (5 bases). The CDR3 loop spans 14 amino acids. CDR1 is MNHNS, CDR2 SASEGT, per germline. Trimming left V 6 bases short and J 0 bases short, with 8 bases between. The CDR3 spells CASRGAANTGELFF. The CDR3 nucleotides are TGTGCCAGCAGGGGAGCCGCGAACACCGGGGAGCTGTTTTTT.

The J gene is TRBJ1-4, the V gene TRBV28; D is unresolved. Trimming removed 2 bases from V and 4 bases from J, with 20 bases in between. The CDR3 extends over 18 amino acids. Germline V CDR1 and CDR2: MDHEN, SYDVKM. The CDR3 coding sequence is TGTGCCAGCAGTTTAGACTTCTTATCGGGCGGGTATAATGAAAAACTGTTTTTT. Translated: CASSLDFLSGGYNEKLFF. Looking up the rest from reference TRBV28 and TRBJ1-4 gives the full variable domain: DVKVTQSSRYLVKRTGEKVFLECVQDMDHENMFWYRQDPGLGLRLIYFSYDVKMKEKGDIPEGYSVSREKKERFSLILESASTNQTSMYLCASSLDFLSGGYNEKLFFGSGTQLSVL.

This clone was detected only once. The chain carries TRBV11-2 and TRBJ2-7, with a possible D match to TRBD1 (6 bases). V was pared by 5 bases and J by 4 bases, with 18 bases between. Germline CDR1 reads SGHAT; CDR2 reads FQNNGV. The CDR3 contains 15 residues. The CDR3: CASSLGHAKGYEQYF. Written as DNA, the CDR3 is TGTGCCAGCAGCCTGGGACACGCAAAGGGGTACGAGCAGTACTTC.

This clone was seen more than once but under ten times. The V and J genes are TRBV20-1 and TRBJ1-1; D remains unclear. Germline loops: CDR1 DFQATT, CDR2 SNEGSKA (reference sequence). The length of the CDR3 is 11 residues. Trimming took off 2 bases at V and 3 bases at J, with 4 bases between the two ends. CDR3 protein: CSARTYTEAFF. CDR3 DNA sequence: TGCAGTGCTAGAACATACACTGAAGCTTTCTTT.